This TCR beta chain emerged from a study of shared clonotypes between healthy human individuals. Overall study: Three plates were used per donor for CD4 naive, three for CD4 memory, two for CD8 naive and one for CD8 memory.

This CDR3 has 13 residues. Trimming removed 4 bases at V and 8 bases at J, with 12 bases between. CDR1 SNHLY and CDR2 FYNNEI come from the germline V gene. Naive CD8 cells lacked CD45RO, underwent positive selection for CCR7 and left out terminally differentiated effector memory CD45RA+ cells. The data were produced by immunoSEQ multiplex PCR, yet TCRdb's version contains in-frame clones alone and is incomplete. The sample has about 820,000 clones, over 90% seen once. A remark on this clone: The antigen remains unidentified.

Study-wide points: Investigators collected only blood, and repertoires in tissues likely differ. Enrolling few donors narrowed the genetic and exposure-history diversity that was represented.

The sequenced sample was naive CD8+ T cells sorted from blood. The chain recombines TRBV2 with TRBJ2-1; no clear D gene. This clonotype originated in a man aged 25 to 45 in good health. CDR3 bases: TGTGCCAGCAGTGGTGAAGGCTGGGATGAGCAGTTCTTC. Encoded protein: CASSGEGWDEQFF. Based on the CDR3 plus reference TRBV2 and TRBJ2-1, the full variable domain is EPEVTQTPSHQVTQMGQEVILRCVPISNHLYFYWYRQILGQKVEFLVSFYNNEISEKSEIFDDQFSVERPDGSNFTLKIRSTKLEDSAMYFCASSGEGWDEQFFGPGTRLTVL.